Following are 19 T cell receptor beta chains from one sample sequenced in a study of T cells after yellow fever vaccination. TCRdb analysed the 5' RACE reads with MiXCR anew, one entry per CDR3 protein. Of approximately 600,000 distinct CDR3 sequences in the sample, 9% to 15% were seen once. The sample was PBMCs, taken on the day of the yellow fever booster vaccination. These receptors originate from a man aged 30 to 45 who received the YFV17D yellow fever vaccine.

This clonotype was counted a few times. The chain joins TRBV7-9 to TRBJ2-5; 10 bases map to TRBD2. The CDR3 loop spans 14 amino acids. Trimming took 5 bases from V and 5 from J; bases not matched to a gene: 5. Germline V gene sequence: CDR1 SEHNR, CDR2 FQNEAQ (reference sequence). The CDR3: CASSILAGMETQYF. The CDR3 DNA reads TGTGCCAGCAGCATACTAGCGGGAATGGAGACCCAGTACTTC.

In DNA form, the CDR3 reads TGTGCCAGCAGCTTAAGGACGGCGGTCTACGAGCAGTACTTC. It is translated as CASSLRTAVYEQYF. The gene calls are TRBV7-8 and TRBJ2-7, with no clear D. V gave up 2 bases and J gave up 3 bases, with 11 bases separating them. CDR3 length equals 14 residues. The germline gives CDR1 SGHVS, CDR2 FQNEAQ. The variable domain in full, with the rest retrieved from reference TRBV7-8 and TRBJ2-7, is GAGVSQSPRYKVAKRGQDVALRCDPISGHVSLFWYQQALGQGPEFLTYFQNEAQLDKSGLPSDRFFAERPEGSVSTLKIQRTQQEDSAVYLCASSLRTAVYEQYFGPGTRLTVT.

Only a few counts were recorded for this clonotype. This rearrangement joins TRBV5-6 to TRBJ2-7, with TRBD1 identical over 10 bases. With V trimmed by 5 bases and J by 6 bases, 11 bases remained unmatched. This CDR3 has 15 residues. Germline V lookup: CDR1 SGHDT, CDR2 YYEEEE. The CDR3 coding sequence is TGTGCCAGCAGTCCAGGGGACAGGGGATATGGCGAGCAGTACTTC. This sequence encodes CASSPGDRGYGEQYF.

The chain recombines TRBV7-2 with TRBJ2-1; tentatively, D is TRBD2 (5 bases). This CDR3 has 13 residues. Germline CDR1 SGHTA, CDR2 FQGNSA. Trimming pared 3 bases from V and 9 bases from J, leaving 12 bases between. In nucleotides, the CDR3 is TGTGCCAGCAGCTTGGAGGCGGCGCGTGAGCAGTTCTTC. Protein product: CASSLEAAREQFF.

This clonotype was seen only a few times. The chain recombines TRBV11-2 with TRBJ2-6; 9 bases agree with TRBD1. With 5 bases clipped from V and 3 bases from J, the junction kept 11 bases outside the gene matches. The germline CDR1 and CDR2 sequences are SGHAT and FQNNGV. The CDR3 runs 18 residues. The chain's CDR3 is CASSGRTGDSIGANVLTF. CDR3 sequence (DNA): TGTGCCAGCAGCGGACGGACAGGGGACTCCATTGGGGCCAACGTCCTGACTTTC.

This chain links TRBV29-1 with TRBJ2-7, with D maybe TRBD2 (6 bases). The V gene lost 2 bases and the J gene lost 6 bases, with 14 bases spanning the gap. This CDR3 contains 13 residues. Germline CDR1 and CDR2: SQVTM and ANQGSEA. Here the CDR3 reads CSVETGVLFEQYF. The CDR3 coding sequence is TGCAGCGTTGAAACGGGAGTTCTTTTCGAGCAGTACTTC.

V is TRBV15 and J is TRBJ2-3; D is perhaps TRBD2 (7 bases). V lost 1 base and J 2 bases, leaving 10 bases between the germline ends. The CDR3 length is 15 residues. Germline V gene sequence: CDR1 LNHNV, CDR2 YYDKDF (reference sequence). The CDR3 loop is CATSRVGGATDTQYF. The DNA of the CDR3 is TGTGCCACCAGCAGAGTAGGGGGGGCCACAGATACGCAGTATTTT.

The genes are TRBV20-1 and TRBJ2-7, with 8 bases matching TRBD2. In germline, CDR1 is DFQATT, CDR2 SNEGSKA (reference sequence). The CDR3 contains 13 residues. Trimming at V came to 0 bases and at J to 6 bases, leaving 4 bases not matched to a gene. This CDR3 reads CSARDQREIEQYF. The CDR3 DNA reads TGCAGTGCTAGAGATCAGCGGGAGATCGAGCAGTACTTC.

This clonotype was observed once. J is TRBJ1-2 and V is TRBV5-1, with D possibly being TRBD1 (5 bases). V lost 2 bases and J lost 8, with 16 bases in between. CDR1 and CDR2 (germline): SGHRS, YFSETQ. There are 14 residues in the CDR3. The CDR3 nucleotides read TGCGCCAGCAGCTTATTCGGGACGGCCCCCGGCTACACCTTC. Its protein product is CASSLFGTAPGYTF.

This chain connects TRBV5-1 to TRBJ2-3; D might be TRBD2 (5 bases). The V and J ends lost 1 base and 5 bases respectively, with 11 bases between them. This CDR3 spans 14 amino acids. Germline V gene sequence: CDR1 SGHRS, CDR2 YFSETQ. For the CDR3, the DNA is TGCGCCAGCAGCTTGATGGGAGTACGAGATACGCAGTATTTT. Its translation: CASSLMGVRDTQYF.

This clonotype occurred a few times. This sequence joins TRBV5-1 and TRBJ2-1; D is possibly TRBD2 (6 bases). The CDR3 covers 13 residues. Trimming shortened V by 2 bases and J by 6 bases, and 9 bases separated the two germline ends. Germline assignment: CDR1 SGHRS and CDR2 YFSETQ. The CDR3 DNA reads TGCGCCAGCAGCTTCGGAGCGGGCAATGAGCAGTTCTTC. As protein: CASSFGAGNEQFF.

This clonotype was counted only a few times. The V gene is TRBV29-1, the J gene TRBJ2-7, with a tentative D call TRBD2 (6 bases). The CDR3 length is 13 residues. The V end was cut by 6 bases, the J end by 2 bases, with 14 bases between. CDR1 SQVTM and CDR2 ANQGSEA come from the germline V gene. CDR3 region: CSVRAGGTYEQYF. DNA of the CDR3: TGCAGCGTAAGAGCGGGCGGCACCTACGAGCAGTACTTC.

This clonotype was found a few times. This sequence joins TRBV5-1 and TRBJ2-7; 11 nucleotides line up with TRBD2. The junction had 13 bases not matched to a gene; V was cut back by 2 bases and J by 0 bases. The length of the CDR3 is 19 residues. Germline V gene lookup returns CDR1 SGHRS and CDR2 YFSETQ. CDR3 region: CASSFTSGGSTYLSYEQYF. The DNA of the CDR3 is TGCGCCAGCAGCTTTACTAGCGGGGGCAGCACTTACCTCTCCTACGAGCAGTACTTC.

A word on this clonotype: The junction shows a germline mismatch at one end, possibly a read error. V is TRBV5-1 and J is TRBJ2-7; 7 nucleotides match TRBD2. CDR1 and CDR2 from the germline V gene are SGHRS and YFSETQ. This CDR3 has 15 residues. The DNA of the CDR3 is TGCGCCAGCAGCTTGGAACTAGCGAGCTCCTACGAGCAGGACTTC. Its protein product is CASSLELASSYEQDF.

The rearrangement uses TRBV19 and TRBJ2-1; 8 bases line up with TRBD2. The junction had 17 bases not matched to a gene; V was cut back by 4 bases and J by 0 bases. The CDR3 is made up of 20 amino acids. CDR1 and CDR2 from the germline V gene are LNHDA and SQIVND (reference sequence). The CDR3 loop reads CASSTSGTRILLSSYNEQFF. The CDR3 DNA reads TGTGCCAGTAGTACCTCCGGGACTAGGATTCTCCTTAGCTCCTACAATGAGCAGTTCTTC.

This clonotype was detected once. Here the CDR3 DNA reads TGTGCCAGCTCACCACGGGTCCTAGCGGGAGTTTACGATGAGCAGTTCTTC. Its translation is CASSPRVLAGVYDEQFF. J is TRBJ2-1 and V is TRBV18; 10 bases align to TRBD2. The CDR3 sequence is 17 residues long. From germline, CDR1 is KGHSH and CDR2 LQKENI. V lost 1 base, J lost 8 bases, and 11 bases stayed unmatched.

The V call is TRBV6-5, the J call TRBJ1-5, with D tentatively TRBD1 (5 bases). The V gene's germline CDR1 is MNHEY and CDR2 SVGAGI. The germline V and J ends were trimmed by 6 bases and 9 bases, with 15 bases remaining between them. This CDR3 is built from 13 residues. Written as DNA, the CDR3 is TGTGCCAGCAGCTACAGGAGACCAGGGCCCCAGCATTTT. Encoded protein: CASSYRRPGPQHF.

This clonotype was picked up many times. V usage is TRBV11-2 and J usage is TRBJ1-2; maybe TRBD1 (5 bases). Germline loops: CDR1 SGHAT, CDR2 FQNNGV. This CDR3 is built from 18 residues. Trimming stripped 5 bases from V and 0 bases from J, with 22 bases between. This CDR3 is CASSPRRGSGSPNYGYTF. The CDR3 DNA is TGTGCCAGCAGCCCTCGTAGGGGTTCGGGCAGCCCTAACTATGGCTACACCTTC.

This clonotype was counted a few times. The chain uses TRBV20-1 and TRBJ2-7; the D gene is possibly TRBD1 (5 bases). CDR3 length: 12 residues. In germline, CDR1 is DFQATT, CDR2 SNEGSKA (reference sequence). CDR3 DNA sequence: TGCAGCGCAGGTGGGGCTCTATACGAGCAGTACTTC. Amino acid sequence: CSAGGALYEQYF.